Listed below are T cell receptor beta chains from one sample, sequenced in a study of blood T cell repertoires in COVID-19. Profiling relied on immunoSEQ multiplex PCR, and the TCRdb table lists in-frame clones only, not all of them. The sample gives approximately 120,000 clones, 84% of which show up once; roughly 7% is in the top ten. Sequences were obtained from peripheral blood. The receptors shown here come from a woman aged 45-65 years with acute or convalescent COVID-19. The CDR3 runs from the conserved cysteine through the conserved F or W. A D gene is named only where the DNA matches it firmly. Not all rows give a size; the values are once, few, many and, for expanded clones, a class.

D gene	clone size	V gene	J gene	CDR3 DNA	CDR3 protein
.	once	TRBV12-3/TRBV12-4	TRBJ1-3	TGTGCCAGCAGTTTGGCCACGAACACCATATATTTT	CASSLATNTIYF
.	.	TRBV7-9	TRBJ1-1	TGTGCCAGCAGCTCCCCCGACCGGAGGGGCACTGAAGCTTTCTTT	CASSSPDRRGTEAFF
TRBD1	.	TRBV15	TRBJ1-5	TGTGCCACCAGCCCGCGGACAGGGATTAATCAGCCCCAGCATTTT	CATSPRTGINQPQHF
.	few	TRBV28	TRBJ1-2	TGTGCCAGCAGCTCCTATGGCTACACCTTC	CASSSYGYTF
.	few	TRBV7-9	TRBJ1-2	TGTGCCAGCAGCCGCGGTGGCACCTACTATGGCTACACCTTC	CASSRGGTYYGYTF
.	.	TRBV6-5	TRBJ1-6	TGTGCCGGGTGCCTTGACAGCTCCTATAATTCACCCCTCCACTTT	CAGCLDSSYNSPLHF
TRBD1	.	TRBV27	TRBJ1-1	TGTGCCAGCAGTTCGGGGGACAGTAACACTGAAGCTTTCTTT	CASSSGDSNTEAFF
.	.	TRBV6-5	TRBJ1-1	TGTGCCAGCAGTACTGGCGGTGAAGCTTTCTTT	CASSTGGEAFF
TRBD1	.	TRBV5-1	TRBJ2-1	TGCGCCAGCAGCTTGGGGGGGACAGGTGAGCTCCCCCCGTTCTTC	CASSLGGTGELPPFF
TRBD2	.	TRBV5-4	TRBJ2-1	TGTGCCAGCAGCTCTCCCACTAGCGGTGGCGATGAGCAGTTCTTC	CASSSPTSGGDEQFF
TRBD2	few	TRBV7-8	TRBJ2-5	TGTGCCAGCAGCCGCGGGGGGGAAGAGACCCAGTACTTC	CASSRGGEETQYF
TRBD1	.	TRBV19	TRBJ2-7	TGTGCCAGTAGTGGGGACAGGGGAGGCGAGCAGTACTTC	CASSGDRGGEQYF
.	.	TRBV5-1	TRBJ1-2	TGCGCCAGCAGCTCGGATGGTCCTGGGACGGGGAGGAATGGCTACACCTTC	CASSSDGPGTGRNGYTF
TRBD1	.	TRBV5-4	TRBJ2-7	TGTGCCAGCAGCTGGGCCGGGACAGGTCGACACGAGCAGTACTTC	CASSWAGTGRHEQYF
.	.	TRBV12-3/TRBV12-4	TRBJ1-2	TGTGCCGGCGAGGGAGAGGGCTACACCTTC	CAGEGEGYTF
.	.	TRBV18	TRBJ1-2	TGTGCCAGCTCACCAGGCAAGACTAACTATGGCTACACCTTC	CASSPGKTNYGYTF
TRBD2	.	TRBV7-2	TRBJ2-3	TGTGCCAGCAGCTTACTAGCGGGGGGGCCAACAGATACGCAGTATTTT	CASSLLAGGPTDTQYF
.	.	TRBV6-5	TRBJ2-5	TGTGCCAGCAGTTACCTTGGGGGGGCCGGAGAGACCCAGTACTTC	CASSYLGGAGETQYF
.	.	TRBV5-1	TRBJ1-2	TGCGCCAGCAGCTTGGATGGGGGCTCGGATGGCTACACCTTC	CASSLDGGSDGYTF
TRBD1	.	TRBV6-4	TRBJ1-1	TGTGCCAGCAGTGTCCGCCGGGACAGGTGTATCATAGGGACTGAAGCTTTCTTT	CASSVRRDRCIIGTEAFF
.	.	TRBV19	TRBJ1-5	TGTGCCAGTAGTATCCCGGGATTCAATCAGCCCCAGCATTTT	CASSIPGFNQPQHF
.	.	TRBV7-3	TRBJ1-1	TGTGCCAGCAGCTCCCAGTCGTCGCCAGGCACTGAAGCTTTCTTT	CASSSQSSPGTEAFF
.	.	TRBV6-1	TRBJ2-6	TGTGCCAGCAGTGGTCTATGGGCAGGGTTCGGGGCCAACGTCCTGACTTTC	CASSGLWAGFGANVLTF
TRBD1	.	TRBV5-6	TRBJ1-6	TGTGCCAGCAGCAGAGGACAGGGGGTAAATTCACCCCTCCACTTT	CASSRGQGVNSPLHF
.	.	TRBV27	TRBJ1-5	TGTGCCAGCCGACTGACACGCGGGGGTCAGCCCCAGCATTTT	CASRLTRGGQPQHF
.	.	TRBV6-5	TRBJ1-1	TGTGCCAGCAGACCATTAACCGGGGAGAACACTGAAGCTTTCTTT	CASRPLTGENTEAFF
.	.	TRBV9	TRBJ1-5	TGTGCCAGCAGCGTAGGGGACACTTATAGCAATCAGCCCCAGCATTTT	CASSVGDTYSNQPQHF
TRBD1	.	TRBV18	TRBJ1-1	TGTGCCAGCTCCGAAAGACAGGGGATTAACACTGAAGCTTTCTTT	CASSERQGINTEAFF
TRBD1	.	TRBV28	TRBJ1-5	TGTGCCAGCAGTCACAGGGGCCTGGGTACCCAGTGGCAGCCCCAGCATTTT	CASSHRGLGTQWQPQHF
TRBD1	.	TRBV5-4	TRBJ1-1	TGTGCCAGCAGCCTATCGGGACAGGGGTTCCCTGAAGCTTTCTTT	CASSLSGQGFPEAFF
.	few	TRBV6-5	TRBJ2-5	TGTGCCAGCCTCTCCAGGGCAGATAAAGAGACCCAGTACTTC	CASLSRADKETQYF
.	once	TRBV12-5	TRBJ2-3	TGTGCTAGTGGCCTTAGCGTCCCTTTCACAGATACGCAGTATTTT	CASGLSVPFTDTQYF